The rows below give T cell receptor beta chains drawn from one sample of a study of long-term antiretroviral therapy in people with HIV. Some clones are missing from TCRdb's copy, which holds only in-frame ones; the method was immunoSEQ multiplex PCR. The sample holds roughly 25,000 clones, almost 80% seen once. The sample here was unsorted PBMCs, taken 2.1 years after starting antiretroviral therapy. These receptor sequences come from a man between 25 and 39 years old with HIV. The CDR3 runs from the conserved cysteine through the conserved F or W. Each record gives: CDR3 length, clone size, J gene, V gene, D gene, CDR3 DNA, CDR3 protein. D genes are given only for firm matches. A clone size is listed for some rows: how often the clone was seen (once, few, many), or a class if it is expanded.

>15|once|TRBJ1-3|TRBV7-9|TRBD1
TGTGCCAGCAGCCAGGACAGGGCGTTTGGAAACACCATATATTTT
CASSQDRAFGNTIYF
>17|.|TRBJ1-6|TRBV19|TRBD1
TGTGCCAGTAGTACCTGGACAGGGAATAAAAAGGATTCACCCCTCCACTTT
CASSTWTGNKKDSPLHF
>14|.|TRBJ2-7|TRBV28|TRBD1
TGTGCCAGCAGTCCCCCGGGACAGACATACGAGCAGTACTTC
CASSPPGQTYEQYF
>15|once|TRBJ1-4|TRBV25-1|TRBD1
TGTGCCAGCAGTGAGCCAGGGGGCTGGGGTGGAAAACTGTTTTTT
CASSEPGGWGGKLFF
>13|few|TRBJ2-5|TRBV27|.
TGTGCCAGCAGTTGGACAATTCAAGAGACCCAGTACTTC
CASSWTIQETQYF
>15|.|TRBJ1-2|TRBV25-1|.
TGTGCCAGCAGTGACCCCCTTGGGGGGCGGATTGGCTACACCTTC
CASSDPLGGRIGYTF
>15|few|TRBJ1-5|TRBV5-8|.
TGTGCCAGCAGCCCCCGTCCCCGGGGCAATCAGCCCCAGCATTTT
CASSPRPRGNQPQHF
>16|.|TRBJ2-3|TRBV28|.
TGTGCCAGCAGGAGACTCGGGAGTGGGGCTACAGATACGCAGTATTTT
CASRRLGSGATDTQYF
>12|.|TRBJ2-5|TRBV6-1|.
TGTGCCAGCAGTCCGGGGCAAGAGACCCAGTACTTC
CASSPGQETQYF
>15|.|TRBJ1-5|TRBV6-5|.
TGTGCCAGCAGTTACTCAGGGGGGCTCAATCAGCCCCAGCATTTT
CASSYSGGLNQPQHF
>14|.|TRBJ1-2|TRBV6-5|.
TGTGCCAGCCGTGGGTGGGAGGGAGACTATGGCTACACCTTC
CASRGWEGDYGYTF
>15|.|TRBJ2-1|TRBV4-1|TRBD2
TGCGCCAGCAGCCATCCCGGGACTAGAGGCAATGAGCAGTTCTTC
CASSHPGTRGNEQFF
>15|.|TRBJ1-3|TRBV6-5|TRBD1
TGTGCCAGCAGTTACGGGACAGGCTGGAGGGACACCATATATTTT
CASSYGTGWRDTIYF
>13|few|TRBJ2-7|TRBV7-9|.
TGTGCCAGCAGCTTAGCAGGCACCTACGAGCAGTACTTC
CASSLAGTYEQYF
>15|few|TRBJ2-1|TRBV27|.
TGTGCCAGCAGTTTTCTGCAGCCAAAATTCGATGAGCAGTTCTTC
CASSFLQPKFDEQFF
>14|few|TRBJ2-7|TRBV10-2|TRBD1
TGCGCCAGCAGTGAGACAGGGGGCGCCTACGAGCAGTACTTC
CASSETGGAYEQYF
>13|once|TRBJ2-1|TRBV27|.
TGTGCCAGCAGTTTCTGGCCCTACAATGAGCAGTTCTTC
CASSFWPYNEQFF
>14|few|TRBJ2-4|TRBV28|.
TGTGCCAGCAGTTTCCAGATGGAGGTGAACATTCAGTACTTC
CASSFQMEVNIQYF
>16|.|TRBJ1-6|TRBV10-1|TRBD1
TGCGCCAGCAGTGAGTCGACAGGGAAATATAATTCACCCCTCCACTTT
CASSESTGKYNSPLHF
>13|.|TRBJ1-2|TRBV29-1|.
TGCAGCGTTGATTTCGCAGAGATCTATGGCTACACCTTC
CSVDFAEIYGYTF
>15|.|TRBJ1-2|TRBV6-5|TRBD1
TGTGCCAGCAGTTCGCCGGGACAGGGAGTCTATGGCTACACCTTC
CASSSPGQGVYGYTF
>13|.|TRBJ2-7|TRBV6-5|.
TGTGCCAGCAGACTAGGGGGGAGCTACGAGCAGTACTTC
CASRLGGSYEQYF
>17|once|TRBJ2-6|TRBV6-7|.
TGTGCCAGCAGTTGTCTTTATTTACAAAGTCGGGCCAACGTCCTGACTTTC
CASSCLYLQSRANVLTF
>14|few|TRBJ1-5|TRBV15|TRBD1
TGTGCCACCAGCAGGGACAGGGCAAATCAGCCCCAGCATTTT
CATSRDRANQPQHF
>17|.|TRBJ2-5|TRBV29-1|TRBD2
TGCAGCGTTGAGGGGACTAGCGGGGGCAACCACGAAGAGACCCAGTACTTC
CSVEGTSGGNHEETQYF
>13|.|TRBJ1-2|TRBV9|.
TGTGCCAGCAGCGCATTCGACTTCTATGGCTACACCTTC
CASSAFDFYGYTF
>14|few|TRBJ1-2|TRBV6-4|TRBD1
TGTGCCAGCAGTGACAATGGGACAGACTATGGCTACACCTTC
CASSDNGTDYGYTF
>15|few|TRBJ1-5|TRBV28|.
TGTGCCAGCAGTTTTCCAGACAGGCCTTTTCAGCCCCAGCATTTT
CASSFPDRPFQPQHF
>14|.|TRBJ1-5|TRBV7-9|.
TGTGCCAGCAGCTTGAGTAGCGGGAATCAGCCCCAGCATTTT
CASSLSSGNQPQHF
>15|.|TRBJ2-7|TRBV9|TRBD2
TGTGCCAGCAGCGTAGATGGCGGGGGGACCCTCGAGCAGTACTTC
CASSVDGGGTLEQYF
>14|.|TRBJ2-7|TRBV7-2|TRBD1
TGTGCCAGCAGCTTGATTCAGGGGGCCTACGAGCAGTACTTC
CASSLIQGAYEQYF
>13|.|TRBJ2-2|TRBV19|TRBD2
TGTGCCGTTCAAACGGGAGGAGCCGGGGAGCTGTTTTTT
CAVQTGGAGELFF
>14|.|TRBJ2-3|TRBV5-1|.
TGCGCCAGCAGCTTGGCCGGTAGACCAGATACGCAGTATTTT
CASSLAGRPDTQYF